A single sample gave rise to the 29 T cell receptor beta chains below, sequenced in a study of T cells in localized non-small cell lung cancer. Here immunoSEQ multiplex PCR was the method, and the copy in TCRdb shows in-frame clones only, minus some. The sample records roughly 1,600 clones, about 19% being singletons. This specimen consisted of normal lung tissue next to the tumor, obtained before any cancer treatment. The source is a man aged 40 to 70 with stage III lung adenocarcinoma.

This clone has just a few counts. This rearrangement joins TRBV19 to TRBJ2-7; TRBD2 might be the D (5 bases). Per germline, CDR1 LNHDA and CDR2 SQIVND (reference sequence). Trimming removed 5 bases at V and 5 bases at J, with 13 bases between. The CDR3 runs 13 residues. The CDR3, as DNA: TGTGCCAGTAGTGTAGGACTGCAGGACGAGCAGTACTTC. Protein: CASSVGLQDEQYF.

The V and J genes are TRBV14 and TRBJ2-1; TRBD1 might be the D (5 bases). Looked up from germline, CDR1 is SGHDN and CDR2 is FVKESK. V was clipped by 8 bases and J by 4 bases, with 6 bases between them. This CDR3 has 11 amino acids. DNA of the CDR3: TGTGCCAGCCGACAGTACAATGAGCAGTTCTTC. This sequence encodes CASRQYNEQFF.

The sample holds a few counts of this clone. V gene TRBV4-1 combines with J gene TRBJ1-5; no reliable D call. Trimming took 0 bases from V and 7 from J, leaving 10 bases between them. The CDR3 totals 14 residues. CDR1 and CDR2 from the germline V gene are MGHRA and YSYEKL. CDR3 amino acids: CASSQELYPQPQHF. CDR3 bases: TGCGCCAGCAGCCAAGAGTTATACCCCCAGCCCCAGCATTTT.

In this sample, this clone turned up once. The rearrangement uses TRBV19 and TRBJ2-5; 11 positions match TRBD2. V lost 8 bases, J lost 5 bases, and 13 bases stayed unmatched. Germline CDR1 and CDR2: LNHDA and SQIVND (reference sequence). CDR3 length: 16 amino acids. For the CDR3, the DNA is TGTGCCAGTGGACGCGGGACTAGCGGCATGGGGGAGACCCAGTACTTC. Protein sequence: CASGRGTSGMGETQYF.

This clone was picked up a small number of times. This chain uses TRBV11-3 with TRBJ1-4; tentatively, D is TRBD1 (5 bases). This CDR3 region has 14 residues. Germline assignment: CDR1 SGHNT and CDR2 YENEEA. The V gene lost 5 bases and the J gene lost 2 bases, with 9 bases spanning the gap. CDR3 in DNA: TGTGCCAGCAGCAGACAGCCTACTAATGAAAAACTGTTTTTT. Amino acid sequence: CASSRQPTNEKLFF.

This clone was seen more than once but under ten times. The chain is built from TRBV28 and TRBJ1-5, with D perhaps TRBD1 (6 bases). CDR3 length: 17 amino acids. V was trimmed by 2 bases and J by 2 bases, leaving 16 bases between them. CDR1 is MDHEN and CDR2 is SYDVKM in the germline V gene. CDR3 sequence reads: CASSLLGTSVRNQPQHF. The CDR3 bases are TGTGCCAGCAGTTTACTAGGGACAAGCGTTCGCAATCAGCCCCAGCATTTT.

By frequency in the sample, this clone is medium-sized. This sequence joins TRBV6-8 and TRBJ2-1; 11 nucleotides line up with TRBD2. The V gene's germline CDR1 is MNHGY and CDR2 SAAAGT. V gave up 5 bases and J gave up 4 bases; unmatched junction bases: 7. The CDR3 has 16 amino acids. The CDR3 sequence is CASSPGLAAGYNEQFF. CDR3 nucleotides: TGTGCCAGCAGTCCGGGACTAGCGGCTGGATACAATGAGCAGTTCTTC.

This chain links TRBV11-3 with TRBJ2-7; 11 bases agree with TRBD2. The ends lost 5 bases at V and 3 bases at J; junction bases unmatched: 6. Per the germline V gene, CDR1 is SGHNT and CDR2 is YENEEA. CDR3 length: 15 amino acids. In DNA form, the CDR3 reads TGTGCCAGCAGCCCCCGGACTAGCGGGTACTACGAGCAGTACTTC. Encoded protein: CASSPRTSGYYEQYF. The full variable domain, its missing parts supplied by reference TRBV11-3 and TRBJ2-7, is EAGVVQSPRYKIIEKKQPVAFWCNPISGHNTLYWYLQNLGQGPELLIRYENEEAVDDSQLPKDRFSAERLKGVDSTLKIQPAELGDSAVYLCASSPRTSGYYEQYFGPGTRLTVT.

Judged by abundance, this clone is medium-sized. The chain uses TRBV11-3 and TRBJ2-1; 9 bases agree with TRBD1. Germline values: CDR1 SGHNT, CDR2 YENEEA. CDR3 length: 14 residues. Germline trimming cut 5 bases from V and 9 bases from J; bases unmatched to any gene: 8. Here the CDR3 DNA reads TGTGCCAGCAGCAGGGGACAGGGTTGGGGTGAGCAGTTCTTC. Translating gives CASSRGQGWGEQFF.

The chain has TRBV19 and TRBJ2-7; 13 bases align to TRBD2. V dropped 4 bases and J dropped 5; count of bases not matched to a gene: 5. Germline values: CDR1 LNHDA, CDR2 SQIVND (reference sequence). This CDR3 is built from 15 residues. CDR3 amino acids: CASSTGLAGLNEQYF. CDR3 in DNA: TGTGCCAGTAGTACGGGACTAGCGGGGCTAAACGAGCAGTACTTC.

In its sample, this clone was seen once. The rearrangement links TRBV5-1 to TRBJ2-5; D may be TRBD1 (6 bases). The V gene's germline CDR1 is SGHRS and CDR2 YFSETQ. The CDR3 has 14 amino acids. The V end was cut by 4 bases, the J end by 9 bases, with 19 bases between. CDR3 sequence (DNA): TGCGCCAGCAGCCTAGGCAGGGGTCAGGCGGCCCAGTACTTC. This codes for CASSLGRGQAAQYF.

There are a few counts of this clone. The chain couples TRBV9 to TRBJ1-4; 11 positions agree with TRBD1. This CDR3 is built from 15 residues. V trimming: 3 bases; J trimming: 7 bases; junction bases outside the gene matches: 5. Germline V gives CDR1 SGDLS, CDR2 YYNGEE. The CDR3 sequence: CASSEPGTGGEKLFF. CDR3 in DNA: TGTGCCAGCAGCGAACCCGGGACAGGGGGTGAAAAACTGTTTTTT.

By sample share, this clone is medium-sized. The chain links TRBV9 to TRBJ1-6; D is unclear. Germline loops: CDR1 SGDLS, CDR2 YYNGEE. This CDR3 region has 14 residues. V was trimmed by 0 bases and J by 7 bases, leaving 8 bases between them. As DNA, the CDR3 is TGTGCCAGCAGCGTAGCGAACGGGAATTCACCCCTCCACTTT. It yields the protein CASSVANGNSPLHF. The whole variable domain, filled in from reference TRBV9 and TRBJ1-6, reads DSGVTQTPKHLITATGQRVTLRCSPRSGDLSVYWYQQSLDQGLQFLIQYYNGEERAKGNILERFSAQQFPDLHSELNLSSLELGDSALYFCASSVANGNSPLHFGNGTRLTVT.

The V and J genes are TRBV19 and TRBJ1-4, with a weak D call TRBD1 (5 bases). The CDR3 runs 16 residues. V was shortened by 8 bases and J by 2 bases, with 18 bases between the two germline ends. Germline V gene data show CDR1 as LNHDA and CDR2 as SQIVND (reference sequence). CDR3 DNA: TGTGCCAGTTCCCGGGACGCCTTTATCACTAATGAAAAACTGTTTTTT. Translating gives CASSRDAFITNEKLFF.

The table lists this clone with a few counts. The chain carries TRBV28 and TRBJ2-2; D is uncertain. CDR1 is MDHEN and CDR2 is SYDVKM in the germline V gene. The CDR3 sequence is 14 residues long. V was trimmed by 8 bases and J by 4 bases, leaving 14 bases between them. CDR3: CASGLRHPTGELFF. The CDR3 coding sequence is TGTGCCAGCGGGTTACGCCACCCCACCGGGGAGCTGTTTTTT. Full variable domain (rest looked up from reference TRBV28 and TRBJ2-2): DVKVTQSSRYLVKRTGEKVFLECVQDMDHENMFWYRQDPGLGLRLIYFSYDVKMKEKGDIPEGYSVSREKKERFSLILESASTNQTSMYLCASGLRHPTGELFFGEGSRLTVL.

The rearrangement uses TRBV11-3 and TRBJ2-5; D remains unclear. The CDR3 runs 14 residues. V lost 3 bases and J 2 bases, leaving 10 bases between the germline ends. In germline, CDR1 is SGHNT, CDR2 YENEEA. The CDR3: CASSFRALQETQYF. CDR3 nucleotide sequence: TGTGCCAGCAGCTTTAGGGCTCTACAAGAGACCCAGTACTTC.

The chain couples TRBV9 to TRBJ2-2; D is perhaps TRBD1 or TRBD2 (5 bases each). The CDR3 length is 16 residues. Trimming took off 3 bases at V and 1 base at J, with 13 bases between the two ends. The germline gives CDR1 SGDLS, CDR2 YYNGEE. CDR3 in DNA: TGTGCCAGCAGCGCACGTGGGGGTGGGAACACCGGGGAGCTGTTTTTT. It encodes CASSARGGGNTGELFF.

This clone has more than one count but fewer than ten. This chain connects TRBV19 to TRBJ1-1, with TRBD1 matching over 9 bases. With 1 base clipped from V and 6 bases from J, the junction kept 6 bases outside the gene matches. CDR1 and CDR2 (germline): LNHDA, SQIVND (reference sequence). The CDR3 totals 15 residues. Here the CDR3 reads CASSIGGTGSPEAFF. The CDR3 DNA is TGTGCCAGTAGTATAGGTGGGACAGGGTCCCCTGAAGCTTTCTTT. The full variable domain, with the rest looked up from reference TRBV19 and TRBJ1-1, is DGGITQSPKYLFRKEGQNVTLSCEQNLNHDAMYWYRQDPGQGLRLIYYSQIVNDFQKGDIAEGYSVSREKKESFPLTVTSAQKNPTAFYLCASSIGGTGSPEAFFGQGTRLTVV.

The chain has TRBV18 and TRBJ2-3; 13 nucleotides match TRBD2. Trimming at V came to 2 bases and at J to 1 base, leaving 3 bases not matched to a gene. There are 17 residues in the CDR3. CDR1 is KGHSH, CDR2 LQKENI, per germline. CDR3 sequence reads: CASSPWGTSGGTDTQYF. CDR3 DNA: TGTGCCAGCTCACCATGGGGGACTAGCGGGGGCACAGATACGCAGTATTTT.

This clone was found a few times. This chain connects TRBV30 to TRBJ1-1; D is unresolved. The germline V and J ends were trimmed by 5 bases and 3 bases, with 13 bases remaining between them. Germline V gene lookup returns CDR1 GTSNPN and CDR2 SVGIG (reference sequence). CDR3 length: 13 amino acids. This CDR3 reads CAWAKDAYTEAFF. CDR3 DNA: TGTGCCTGGGCCAAGGACGCATACACTGAAGCTTTCTTT. The entire variable domain, with the rest obtained from reference TRBV30 and TRBJ1-1, is as follows: SQTIHQWPATLVQPVGSPLSLECTVEGTSNPNLYWYRQAAGRGLQLLFYSVGIGQISSEVPQNLSASRPQDRQFILSSKKLLLSDSGFYLCAWAKDAYTEAFFGQGTRLTVV.

This clone was counted between two and nine times. V usage is TRBV18 and J usage is TRBJ2-1; D perhaps matches TRBD2 (5 bases). The CDR3 loop spans 13 amino acids. From germline, CDR1 is KGHSH and CDR2 LQKENI. V was cut by 3 bases and J by 7 bases, with 10 bases left in between. The CDR3 nucleotides read TGTGCCAGCTCACCGGACTCGTCAAATGAGCAGTTCTTC. It is translated as CASSPDSSNEQFF.

This clone was counted a few times. CDR3 loop: CASSSGQGNSGANVLTF. Written as DNA, the CDR3 is TGTGCCAGCAGTTCGGGACAGGGAAACTCTGGGGCCAACGTCCTGACTTTC. The chain uses TRBV28 and TRBJ2-6, with TRBD1 matching 9 bases. The CDR3 has 17 residues. CDR1 is MDHEN and CDR2 is SYDVKM in the germline V gene. V shed 4 bases and J 0 bases; nucleotides not matched to a gene: 4.

This clone was picked up a small number of times. This chain joins TRBV11-3 and TRBJ2-2; D is possibly TRBD1 or TRBD2 (5 bases each). CDR3 length: 15 residues. From germline, CDR1 is SGHNT and CDR2 YENEEA. V lost 5 bases, J lost 8 bases, and 18 bases lay in between. This CDR3 reads CASSLKGQGAGELFF. DNA for the CDR3: TGTGCCAGCAGCCTTAAGGGGCAGGGAGCGGGGGAGCTGTTTTTT.

This clone was seen a few times. The rearrangement uses TRBV6-8 and TRBJ1-5; 7 bases are a match to TRBD1. V trimming: 8 bases; J trimming: 4 bases; junction bases outside the gene matches: 11. Germline-derived CDR1 and CDR2 are MNHGY and SAAAGT. The length of the CDR3 is 15 residues. CDR3 coding DNA: TGTGCCAGCCGAACCCGACAGGGACCAAATCAGCCCCAGCATTTT. Its translation is CASRTRQGPNQPQHF.

The chain carries TRBV28 and TRBJ1-2; 9 positions agree with TRBD1. The germline V gene encodes CDR1 MDHEN and CDR2 SYDVKM. The V gene end was trimmed by 6 bases and the J gene end by 4 bases; junction bases not matched to a gene: 6. The CDR3 contains 14 residues. CDR3: CASSHGDRAYGYTF. DNA of the CDR3: TGTGCCAGCAGCCATGGGGACAGGGCCTATGGCTACACCTTC.

CDR3 nucleotides: TGTGCCAGCAGCTTAAGTCCCCGACAGCTCCTCCACTTT. Encoded protein: CASSLSPRQLLHF. This chain joins TRBV7-2 and TRBJ1-6; possibly TRBD1 for D (5 bases). The germline V gene encodes CDR1 SGHTA and CDR2 FQGNSA. V lost 2 bases and J lost 15, with 14 bases in between. The length of the CDR3 is 13 residues.

The table lists this clone with a few counts. This chain links TRBV9 with TRBJ2-7, with TRBD1 matching 8 bases. Looked up from germline, CDR1 is SGDLS and CDR2 is YYNGEE. The CDR3 loop spans 13 amino acids. V was clipped by 1 base and J by 7 bases; unmatched bases: 4. The CDR3 spells CASSVWQGAEQYF. The CDR3 DNA reads TGTGCCAGCAGCGTATGGCAGGGGGCAGAGCAGTACTTC.

The chain links TRBV14 to TRBJ2-5; the D is unclear. Germline V CDR1 and CDR2: SGHDN, FVKESK. V was clipped by 0 bases and J by 5 bases, with 10 bases between them. This CDR3 has 14 amino acids. The CDR3 DNA reads TGTGCCAGCAGCCAAGACCACCGGAAGGAGACCCAGTACTTC. It yields the protein CASSQDHRKETQYF.

The genes are TRBV29-1 and TRBJ2-2, with TRBD2 identical over 13 bases. This CDR3 has 16 residues. V gave up 5 bases and J gave up 0 bases; unmatched junction bases: 3. The germline V gene encodes CDR1 SQVTM and CDR2 ANQGSEA. CDR3 loop: CSVRTSGGSNTGELFF. The CDR3 DNA reads TGCAGCGTTCGGACTAGCGGGGGCTCGAACACCGGGGAGCTGTTTTTT.